Included here is one T cell receptor (beta chain) sequence, with context. The antigen is undetermined. This CDR3 contains 12 residues. Germline V lookup: CDR1 SGHRS, CDR2 YFSETQ. With 2 bases removed from V and 3 bases from J, the gap between germline ends came to 6 bases. Cord blood came from elective full-term cesareans at roughly 35-43 weeks without labor or membrane rupture. Each sample had roughly 17,000–110,000 sorted naive CD8+ T cells. The sample is drawn from a study of naive CD8 T cells in extremely preterm neonates. Points from the study as a whole: iChao1 richness was lowest in preterm neonates, significantly versus all ages. Preterm neonates shared more CDR3 nucleotide sequences (around 2.5%) than older groups. Preterm CDR3s were shorter than older groups', with fewer N additions and less trimming.

Produced via immunoSEQ multiplex PCR; TCRdb's table is partial and in-frame only. This repertoire shows thousands of clones, about 97% found once; its top ten account for more than 0.55%. This chain links TRBV5-1 with TRBJ2-7; D is ambiguous. The source material was naive CD8+ T cells from cord blood. This clonotype was obtained from a newborn in good health. CDR3 bases: TGCGCCAGCAGCTTCGACAACTACGAGCAGTACTTC. Its translation: CASSFDNYEQYF.